A single sample is the source of the 3 T cell receptor beta chains below, sequenced in a study of OX40 agonist ivuxolimab in advanced cancers. Produced via immunoSEQ multiplex PCR; TCRdb's table is partial and in-frame only. The sample lists under 150,000 clones, about 93% occurring once. The input for sequencing was CD4+ or CD8+ T cells sorted from blood, taken in a trial of the OX40 agonist ivuxolimab. The receptor source for this set is an adult with an advanced solid tumor such as melanoma, head and neck, liver or kidney cancer.

V and J are TRBV7-2 and TRBJ2-7; the D is unclear. The CDR3 loop spans 11 amino acids. Germline lookup yields CDR1 SGHTA and CDR2 FQGNSA. The V end lost 5 bases, the J end lost 7 bases, and 9 bases lay between the germline ends. CDR3 sequence (DNA): TGTGCCAGCAGCCCATCGAGAGAGCAGTACTTC. Amino acids: CASSPSREQYF.

The chain uses TRBV7-9 and TRBJ1-1; 7 bases map to TRBD1. The CDR3 consists of 15 residues. The V gene end was trimmed by 7 bases and the J gene end by 0 bases; junction bases not matched to a gene: 8. CDR1 is SEHNR, CDR2 FQNEAQ, per germline (reference sequence). In DNA, the CDR3 is TGTGCCAGCAACCGCCAGGGGGGCATGAACACTGAAGCTTTCTTT. This translates into CASNRQGGMNTEAFF. Full variable domain (rest looked up from reference TRBV7-9 and TRBJ1-1): DTGVSQNPRHKITKRGQNVTFRCDPISEHNRLYWYRQTLGQGPEFLTYFQNEAQLEKSRLLSDRFSAERPKGSFSTLEIQRTEQGDSAMYLCASNRQGGMNTEAFFGQGTRLTVV.

V gene TRBV10-3 combines with J gene TRBJ2-1; 7 bases agree with TRBD1. The V gene's germline CDR1 is ENHRY and CDR2 SYGVKD. The CDR3 runs to 11 residues. With 6 bases clipped from V and 9 bases from J, the junction kept 2 bases outside the gene matches. As DNA, the CDR3 is TGTGCCATCAGATCAGGGGGTGAGCAGTTCTTC. Translating it yields CAIRSGGEQFF.